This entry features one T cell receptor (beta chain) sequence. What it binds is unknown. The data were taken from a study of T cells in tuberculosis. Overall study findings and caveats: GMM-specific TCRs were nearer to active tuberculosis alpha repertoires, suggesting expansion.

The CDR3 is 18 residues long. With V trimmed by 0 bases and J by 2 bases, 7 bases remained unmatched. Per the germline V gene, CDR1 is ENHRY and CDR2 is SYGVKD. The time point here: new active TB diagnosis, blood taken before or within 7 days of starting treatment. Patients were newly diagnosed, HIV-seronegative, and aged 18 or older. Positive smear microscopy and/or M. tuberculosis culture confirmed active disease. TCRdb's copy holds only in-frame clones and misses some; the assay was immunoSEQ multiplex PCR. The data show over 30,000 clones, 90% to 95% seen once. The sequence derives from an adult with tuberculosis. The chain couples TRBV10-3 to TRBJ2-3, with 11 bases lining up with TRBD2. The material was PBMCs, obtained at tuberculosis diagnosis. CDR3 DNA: TGTGCCATCAGTGAGTCAAGGCTAGCGGGGGGACTCACAGATACGCAGTATTTT. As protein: CAISESRLAGGLTDTQYF.